One T cell receptor beta chain is described in this entry. This clonotype was detected many times. Its specific antigen is unknown. No clone much larger than this one lies a single base away; base qualities are absent. This sample was included in a study of regulatory T cells in long-lasting Graves disease (dated by TCRdb to the early 2020s). Some background on the complete study: To count as having persistent Graves' disease, a patient had to have received antithyroid drug treatment for over 5 years with TSH receptor autoantibodies remaining persistently positive. Persistent Graves' disease patients in the clinical cohort had taken antithyroid drugs for about 10.3 years on average. TCR sequencing covered 13 persistent and 20 newly diagnosed Graves' disease patients, some 33 samples in total. This study used TCR sequencing and RNA sequencing of peripheral blood to compare persistent Graves' disease patients against newly diagnosed Graves' disease patients. The study was conducted in China and was registered as a clinical trial. Findings and caveats that apply to the study as a whole: Peripheral blood alone was examined, since thyroid tissue, which constituted the primary lesion, could not be accessed. Compared with newly diagnosed patients, persistent Graves' disease patients had lower TCR Shannon entropy and fewer highly expanded clones, which suggests clonal expansion. Persistent patients shared more public clonotypes among themselves (approximately 2,500) than newly diagnosed patients did (approximately 900). Only the TCR beta chain was sequenced and analyzed. The small sample size was acknowledged by the authors as a limitation that may reduce accuracy. TRBV28, TRBJ1-2 and TRBJ2-5 were preferentially used in persistent disease, while TRBV20-1 and TRBJ2-1 were favored in newly diagnosed disease.

From cysteine to phenylalanine, the CDR3 is 14 amino acids long. Only the CDR3 DNA stays, 42 bases, in frame from base 1. V lost 3 bases and J lost 4 bases, and the count of bases not matched to a germline gene is 0. The time point label corresponds to: persistent/refractory GD, antithyroid drugs over 5 years with positive TRAb. For both TCR sequencing and RNA sequencing, RNA was extracted from PBMCs in TRIzol. The diagnosis of Graves' disease followed American Thyroid Association guidelines. Patients for the study were recruited at an endocrinology department in Xi'an, China. From each patient, about 9.7 milliliters of peripheral blood was collected into an EDTA anticoagulant tube. PBMCs were isolated by Ficoll Paque Plus density gradient separation without further T cell sorting. An Agilent 2100 Bioanalyzer and agarose gel were used to assess RNA quality, and a NanoDrop 2000 was used to measure RNA concentration.

Library method: multiplex PCR. Instrument on record: Illumina HiSeq 4000. To build TCR beta libraries, CDR3 regions were amplified by Arm-PCR using iRepertoire HTBI primers. Before sequencing, the PCR products went through gel purification. Concerning the study's data processing: Across samples, roughly 60 TRBV and over 11 TRBJ segments were identified and used for gene usage analysis of CDR3 amino acid clonotypes. COPE and FqMerger were used to merge filtered high-quality paired reads into contigs. BLAST was used to align contigs to the IMGT TRBV, TRBD and TRBJ reference genes, and CDR3 was defined following IMGT. Highly expanded clones were defined as clonotypes with a frequency above 0.1%. Shannon entropy was used to measure repertoire diversity, and the Gini coefficient was used to measure V-J evenness. Public clonotypes were defined as clonotypes shared by more than one individual. The public reads were run again by TCRdb, first through fastp at Q25 and then through MiXCR, and only productive beta chains were kept. Every entry covers one CDR3 protein and lists the most common genes and DNA from its rows. For this entry, the V and J calls and clone size follow TCRdb and not the study's own pipeline. This sample lists about half a million distinct CDR3 sequences; 20% to 25% were detected once. Of the sample, about an eighth is held by the ten largest clones.

Recombination joined TRBV12-3 or TRBV12-4 with TRBJ1-4, with TRBD1 matching 9 junction bases. The source material was peripheral blood mononuclear cells (PBMCs), sampled when the disease was refractory, from a patient treated with antithyroid drugs. The sequence derives from a female donor with Graves disease. The nucleotide sequence is given as TGTGCCAGCAGTTTGACAGGGGGTAATGAAAAACTGTTTTTT. Its product reads: CASSLTGGNEKLFF.